The entry below describes one TCR beta chain. Its cognate antigen is unknown. This sample is drawn from a study of T cell clonotyping in hematopoietic cell transplantation. The repertoire was sequenced with immunoSEQ multiplex PCR; TCRdb's copy has only in-frame clones and lacks some. The sample holds about 4,600 clones; 77% are singletons and the top ten take around 27%. Study conclusions and caveats: After transplant, recipient diversity fell while pathologically expanded clonotypes grew through day 180.

The germline V gene encodes CDR1 SGHTA and CDR2 FQGNSA. The CDR3 runs to 13 residues. Trimming took off 1 base at V and 4 bases at J, with 7 bases between the two ends. J is TRBJ2-5 and V is TRBV7-2, with a tentative D call TRBD1 (5 bases). Here the sequenced sample was peripheral blood mononuclear cells, taken 100 days after allogeneic stem cell transplant. This sequence was found in a female patient between 50 and 59 years old who had an allogeneic stem cell transplant from an unrelated donor, so the T cells may come from the graft donor. Some clones in this sample may be carry-over from other donors' samples. CDR3 region: CASSLVGRETQYF. CDR3 sequence (DNA): TGTGCCAGCAGCTTAGTGGGGCGAGAGACCCAGTACTTC.